This entry is about one TCR beta chain. This clonotype was found many times. Which antigen it targets is not known. No quality values exist for individual bases; no much larger clone is one base distant. CDR1 is given as SGHTA and CDR2 as FQGNSA, both from the germline V gene. The CDR3 runs 13 residues from the cysteine to the phenylalanine. Only the CDR3 part of the read is kept: 39 bases, read in frame from the first base. Trimming removed 1 base from V and 7 bases from J, leaving 10 bases between the germline ends. The reads were generated on an Illumina HiSeq 2500. First-strand cDNA was synthesized with Superscript III and a set of TRAV- and TRBV-specific primers, covering both TCRalpha and TCRbeta chains. TCRs were amplified with Phusion for about 22 PCR cycles using a constant-region primer together with the adapter attached to the V primers. Amplification of the isolated mRNA was done with the MessageAmp II aRNA Amplification Kit, which involved a roughly 17-hour in vitro transcription at 37 degrees C. The Dynabeads mRNA DIRECT Purification Kit was used to isolate mRNA for TCR sequencing. A second 25-cycle Phusion PCR added indexed Illumina adapters, and products were purified with AMPure XP beads. In the original analysis: Custom Perl scripts pooled TCR sequences encoding the same protein, removed out-of-frame sequences and computed each clonotype's abundance. Any TCR sequence supported by only a single read was excluded from analysis. Repertoire metrics included Shannon entropy, Gini index, clonality, richness, and frequency of TCRs shared between repertoires. TCRdb applied fastp at Q25 and MiXCR to the public reads, then kept only in-frame beta chains. Rows merge per CDR3 protein into single entries with the most common DNA and genes. The authors' filters were not applied to this entry. In this sample the table shows just over 90,000 distinct CDR3 sequences, less than 25% of which occur a single time. The ten largest clonotypes hold more than 10% of the sample.

These data belong to a study of low-dose radiotherapy and immunotherapy resistance in tumors (dated by TCRdb to the early 2020s). General notes on the study: Patients in Cohort 1 were given 0.5 Gy per fraction every 2 weeks, and the prescribed total PTV dose was 6.5 Gy. In Cohort 2, 1 Gy per fraction was delivered every two weeks, for a total of 13 Gy over 26 weeks. Nivolumab and ipilimumab were both given intravenously, with nivolumab at a 240 mg flat dose every two weeks and ipilimumab at 1 mg/kg every six weeks. Every two weeks, patients got intravenous cyclophosphamide at 200 mg/m2, given one day ahead of each radiation and immunotherapy administration. Starting on cycle 1 day 1, patients took 300 mg of aspirin by mouth once daily for four cycles. Trial participants were not randomized into treatment groups. The translational analysis covered eight patients: three from the first dose cohort and the first five from the second dose cohort.

In the paper's terms, the time point label means: after trial treatment. The intended sense of this specimen's treatment or condition label: LDRT plus nivolumab, ipilimumab, low-dose cyclophosphamide and aspirin (RACIN trial). Donors were enrolled in RACIN, a single-arm phase I dose-escalation trial combining nivolumab, ipilimumab, aspirin, low-dose cyclophosphamide and low-dose radiotherapy. To be eligible, a patient needed to have an advanced solid tumor that was TIL-negative. The chain couples TRBV7-2 to TRBJ1-1; no D gene can be assigned with confidence. This TCR derives from a female donor with ovarian cancer. The sequenced sample was PBMCs, obtained after low-dose radiotherapy plus immunotherapy. The CDR3 loop reads CASSLVFEGEAFF. The nucleotide sequence reads as follows: TGTGCCAGCAGCTTAGTGTTCGAGGGTGAAGCTTTCTTT.